This is a list of T cell receptor beta chains from one sample in a study of response to subunit inactivated influenza vaccine. One entry per CDR3 protein, called by TCRdb with MiXCR from the RT-PCR reads. This table holds about 190,000 distinct CDR3 sequences, 13% to 15% found once. The sample here was CD8+ T cells sorted from PBMCs, taken 5 to 6 days after vaccination. These receptors all stem from a man over 45 who received an inactivated influenza vaccine. CDR3s include the opening cysteine and the closing phenylalanine or tryptophan. A D gene is named only where the DNA matches it firmly. Clone size appears in some rows only: once, few, many, or a class for an expanded clone.

>TRBV7-9|10|NA|NA|TRBJ1-3
CASQGNTIYF
TGTGCCAGCCAGGGAAACACCATATATTTT
>TRBV5-1|14|NA|few|TRBJ1-2
CASSLAGRGDGYTF
TGCGCCAGCAGCTTGGCCGGCAGGGGCGATGGCTACACCTTC
>TRBV27|13|NA|few|TRBJ2-7
CASGEHLSYEQYF
TGTGCCAGCGGGGAGCATCTGTCTTACGAGCAGTACTTC
>TRBV19|17|TRBD2|NA|TRBJ2-1
CASTPPPGLAGLNEQFF
TGTGCCAGTACCCCCCCACCGGGACTAGCGGGATTGAATGAGCAGTTCTTC
>TRBV6-5|18|TRBD2|NA|TRBJ2-7
CASSYSNHPGLAGAEQYF
TGTGCCAGCAGTTACTCGAATCATCCGGGACTAGCGGGAGCCGAGCAGTACTTC
>TRBV7-2|15|NA|NA|TRBJ2-7
CASSPDWDPSAEQYF
TGTGCCAGCAGCCCGGACTGGGACCCCTCCGCCGAGCAGTACTTC
>TRBV24-1|19|NA|few|TRBJ2-1
CATSDGNDFRGGAYNEQFF
TGTGCCACCAGTGATGGGAACGACTTCAGGGGGGGAGCCTACAATGAGCAGTTCTTC
>TRBV6-2/TRBV6-3|14|NA|few|TRBJ2-3
CASSYSLSTDTQYF
TGTGCCAGCAGTTACTCGCTAAGCACAGATACGCAGTATTTT
>TRBV24-1|17|TRBD1|few|TRBJ2-3
CATSDPDRVDGADTQYF
TGTGCCACCAGTGACCCGGACAGGGTAGACGGCGCAGATACGCAGTATTTT
>TRBV12-3/TRBV12-4|12|NA|few|TRBJ1-5
CASSFQDQPQHF
TGTGCCAGCAGTTTTCAGGATCAGCCCCAGCATTTT
>TRBV5-1|16|NA|NA|TRBJ2-5
CASSPYAGAAGETQYF
TGCGCCAGCAGCCCATATGCCGGGGCAGCTGGTGAGACCCAGTACTTC
>TRBV11-2|13|NA|NA|TRBJ2-3
CASSFGAGDTQYF
TGTGCCAGCAGCTTTGGGGCGGGTGATACGCAGTATTTT
>TRBV15|16|TRBD1|NA|TRBJ2-5
CATSSDRGVPQETQYF
TGTGCCACCAGCAGTGACAGGGGGGTACCACAAGAGACCCAGTACTTC
>TRBV6-4|14|NA|few|TRBJ1-1
CASRDGGMNTEAFF
TGTGCCAGCAGGGATGGAGGGATGAACACTGAAGCTTTCTTT
>TRBV2|20|TRBD2|once|TRBJ2-1
CASSVKVLAGGPGFYNEQFF
TGTGCCAGCAGTGTGAAGGTCTTAGCGGGGGGGCCGGGATTCTACAATGAGCAGTTCTTC
>TRBV11-2|12|NA|NA|TRBJ2-1
CASSLVRGMEFF
TGTGCCAGCAGCTTAGTTCGGGGGATGGAGTTCTTC
>TRBV6-1|15|TRBD1|few|TRBJ1-1
CASSKTGTENTEAFF
TGTGCCAGCAGCAAAACCGGGACAGAGAACACTGAAGCTTTCTTT
>TRBV10-3|15|TRBD2|NA|TRBJ2-1
CAISDVAGGPNEQFF
TGTGCCATCAGTGATGTAGCGGGAGGGCCCAATGAGCAGTTCTTC
>TRBV6-5|16|NA|few|TRBJ2-3
CASSYLGWPSTDTQYF
TGTGCCAGCAGTTACTTGGGGTGGCCAAGCACAGATACGCAGTATTTT
>TRBV20-1|11|NA|few|TRBJ2-7
CSARLGQLFIF
TGCAGTGCTAGACTTGGACAGCTATTTATCTTC
>TRBV7-3|15|NA|few|TRBJ2-1
CASSSLGGGPNEQFF
TGTGCCAGCAGCTCCCTAGGGGGAGGGCCAAATGAGCAGTTCTTC
>TRBV12-3/TRBV12-4|13|NA|few|TRBJ2-5
CASSYWGQETQYF
TGTGCCAGCAGTTATTGGGGGCAAGAGACCCAGTACTTC